Sequencing of this TCR beta chain was carried out in a study of blood T cell repertoires in COVID-19. Study at large: Donors in the United States, Italy and Spain gave samples during acute or convalescent COVID-19.

TCRdb keeps only in-frame clones here, not all; method: immunoSEQ multiplex PCR. The sample lists under 200,000 clones, more than 80% occurring once. V was pared by 2 bases and J by 6 bases, with 9 bases between. CDR1 and CDR2 from the germline V gene are SEHNR and FQNEAQ (reference sequence). The CDR3 loop spans 13 amino acids. This TCR came from a man aged 45 to 65 with acute or convalescent COVID-19. The rearrangement joins TRBV7-9 to TRBJ2-3; D is perhaps TRBD2 (5 bases). Source material: peripheral blood. The CDR3 sequence: CASSLNSGDTQYF. CDR3 DNA sequence: TGTGCCAGCAGCTTAAATTCGGGGGATACGCAGTATTTT. Looking up the rest from reference TRBV7-9 and TRBJ2-3 gives the full variable domain: DTGVSQNPRHKITKRGQNVTFRCDPISEHNRLYWYRQTLGQGPEFLTYFQNEAQLEKSRLLSDRFSAERPKGSFSTLEIQRTEQGDSAMYLCASSLNSGDTQYFGPGTRLTVL.